The present TCR beta chain was sequenced within a study of T-cell reconstitution after alpha-beta-depleted transplantation in children. Unique molecular identifiers tagged the TCRbeta library. TCRdb independently ran MiXCR on the PCR reads; one entry per CDR3 protein. The sample gives 550,000 to 600,000 distinct CDR3 sequences, more than 20% of which show up once; 12% to 15% is in the top ten. In its sample, this clonotype was seen a few times. This receptor was taken from a boy under two years old who had a stem cell transplant for acute myeloid leukemia, so the T cells may come from the graft donor. Sequencing used PBMCs, mostly from graft donor cells, obtained 360 days after TCRalphabeta/CD19-depleted stem cell transplant.

CDR3 nucleotides: TGTGCCAGCAGTTACTTGACTGTCGGGACAGGGGCTGGGGAGACCCAGTACTTC. Its protein product is CASSYLTVGTGAGETQYF. This chain connects TRBV6-5 to TRBJ2-5, with 10 nucleotides matching TRBD1. Germline V gene data show CDR1 as MNHEY and CDR2 as SVGAGI. The CDR3 covers 18 residues. The junction had 13 bases not matched to a gene; V was cut back by 1 base and J by 5 bases.